This TCR beta chain was found in a study of CD8 T cells in ankylosing spondylitis (dated by TCRdb to the late 2010s). Study-wide context: T cell receptor beta repertoires were profiled in healthy donors and ankylosing spondylitis patients so that disease-linked TCR variants could be found. Peripheral blood was sampled, and synovial fluid was also collected from ankylosing spondylitis patients. The full study cohort was made up of 25 ankylosing spondylitis patients and about a hundred healthy donors. Study-wide conclusions, independent of this receptor: A TCR beta motif of several highly homologous amino acid variants appeared characteristic of blood from ankylosing spondylitis patients. A CD8+ phenotype was shown by the disease-linked clones, which were found at relatively low frequencies in peripheral blood. Some motif variants had previously been reported in the synovial fluid and blood of reactive arthritis patients, which suggests shared mechanisms of disease initiation. According to the report, matched synovial fluid samples from ankylosing spondylitis patients were significantly enriched for the disease-linked clones.

Sequencing was carried out with an Illumina HiSeq 2500. Quantitative 5'-RACE with molecular barcodes was used to prepare TCR beta libraries. Processing in the source paper ran as follows. A new computational method, built on a probabilistic model of VDJ rearrangement, was used to identify disease-linked TCR variants. The public reads were run again by TCRdb, first through fastp at Q25 and then through MiXCR, and only productive beta chains were kept. For every CDR3 protein sequence, its rows merge into one entry that carries the most common genes and DNA. It is TCRdb's table, rather than the study itself, that gives the V and J calls and clone size. This sample gives approximately 540,000 distinct CDR3 sequences in total; about an eighth of them show up just once. Over 6.5% of the sample rests with the top ten. The trim is 4 bases for V and 4 bases for J, with a gap of 16 bases between the germline ends. The CDR3 runs 15 amino acids, cysteine and phenylalanine included. The kept DNA is CDR3 alone, 45 bases in frame from the first base. CDR1 and CDR2 are drawn from the germline V gene (reference sequence): LNHDA, SQIVND.

This clonotype was observed a handful of times. No cognate antigen has been identified for it. No quality values exist for individual bases; no much larger clone is one base distant. Sequences were obtained from blood, either unsorted or a sorted T cell fraction (not recorded which). This sequence uses TRBV19 and TRBJ2-5; confidence is insufficient to name the D gene. This sequence was found in a male donor with ankylosing spondylitis. The CDR3: CASSNPGGPGETQYF. DNA sequence: TGTGCCAGTAGTAACCCTGGCGGCCCCGGAGAGACCCAGTACTTC.